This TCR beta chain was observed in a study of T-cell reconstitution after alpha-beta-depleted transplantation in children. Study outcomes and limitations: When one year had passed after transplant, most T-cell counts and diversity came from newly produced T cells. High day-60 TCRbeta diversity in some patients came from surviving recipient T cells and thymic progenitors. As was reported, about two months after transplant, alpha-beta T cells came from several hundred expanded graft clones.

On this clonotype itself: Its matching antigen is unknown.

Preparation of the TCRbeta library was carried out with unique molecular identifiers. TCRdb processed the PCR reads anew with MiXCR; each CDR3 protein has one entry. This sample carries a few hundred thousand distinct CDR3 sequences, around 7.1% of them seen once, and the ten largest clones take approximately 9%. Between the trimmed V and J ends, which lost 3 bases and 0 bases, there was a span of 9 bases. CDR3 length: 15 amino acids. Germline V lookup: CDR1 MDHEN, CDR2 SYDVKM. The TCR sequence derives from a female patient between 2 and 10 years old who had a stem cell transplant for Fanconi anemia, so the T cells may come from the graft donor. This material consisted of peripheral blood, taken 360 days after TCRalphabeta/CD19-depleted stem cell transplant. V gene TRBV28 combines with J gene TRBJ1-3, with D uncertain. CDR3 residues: CASSLRLSSGNTIYF. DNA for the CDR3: TGTGCCAGCAGTTTGAGATTGTCCTCTGGAAACACCATATATTTT.